Below, 30 T cell receptor beta chains from the same sample are listed, as sequenced in a study of blood T cell repertoires in COVID-19 (dated by TCRdb to the early 2020s). The library was built by means of the immunoSEQ multiplex PCR assay. TCRdb retrieved this table from immuneACCESS and kept in-frame rearrangements only. Not all clones are present; in checked studies, unresolved V genes account for under half, and no reason is known for the remainder. In all, the sample holds about 87,000 clones, and 60% to 80% of those were seen once. The ten largest account for roughly 4.2% of the sample. What was sequenced was peripheral blood. These TCRs come from a woman aged 50 to 60 with acute or convalescent COVID-19.

This chain joins TRBV28 and TRBJ1-2; 11 nucleotides agree with TRBD1. The CDR3 length is 17 residues. The J segment lost 4 bases and the V segment lost 6 bases, leaving 13 bases of the junction unmatched. CDR1 MDHEN and CDR2 SYDVKM come from the germline V gene. CDR3 residues: CASRAPYGQGAVYGYTF. The CDR3 coding sequence is TGTGCCAGCAGAGCCCCCTACGGACAGGGGGCAGTCTATGGCTACACCTTC.

CDR3 loop: CASSQSPVAVNSPLHF. For the CDR3, the DNA is TGCGCCAGCAGCCAAAGCCCCGTCGCTGTTAATTCACCCCTCCACTTT. The chain has TRBV4-3 and TRBJ1-6; D gene unclear. Germline values: CDR1 LGHNA, CDR2 YSLEER. The CDR3 loop spans 16 amino acids. Trimming took off 2 bases at V and 6 bases at J, with 14 bases between the two ends.

This chain's CDR3 is CASSQVQGSGNTIYF. The CDR3 DNA is TGTGCCAGCAGCCAAGTACAGGGGTCTGGAAACACCATATATTTT. V usage is TRBV3-1 (or the pseudogene TRBV3-2) and J usage is TRBJ1-3; 7 bases line up with TRBD1. Looked up from germline, CDR1 is LGHDT and CDR2 is YNNKEL (reference sequence). The CDR3 runs to 15 residues. V gave up 1 base and J gave up 1 base; unmatched junction bases: 1.

The V gene is TRBV5-1, the J gene TRBJ2-2; D gene unclear. The CDR3 covers 15 residues. Trimming left V 0 bases short and J 0 bases short, with 6 bases between. Germline assignment: CDR1 SGHRS and CDR2 YFSETQ. Here the CDR3 DNA reads TGCGCCAGCAGCTTGGGTGGCTCGAACACCGGGGAGCTGTTTTTT. This encodes CASSLGGSNTGELFF.

The V call is TRBV5-5, the J call TRBJ1-2; 9 positions match TRBD1. CDR1 is SGHKS and CDR2 is YYEKEE in the germline V gene (reference sequence). The CDR3 length is 17 residues. The J segment lost 8 bases and the V segment lost 0 bases, leaving 14 bases of the junction unmatched. CDR3 amino acids: CASSLGTGQGARQGYTF. The CDR3 nucleotides are TGTGCCAGCAGCTTGGGTACGGGACAGGGTGCAAGGCAAGGCTACACCTTC.

V usage is TRBV9 and J usage is TRBJ1-1; 8 bases align to TRBD1. Germline V lookup: CDR1 SGDLS, CDR2 YYNGEE. This CDR3 contains 13 residues. Unmatched junction bases numbered 7, after V lost 4 bases and J lost 8 bases. The CDR3 here is CASSPQTGVEAFF. In DNA, the CDR3 is TGTGCCAGCAGCCCACAGACAGGGGTCGAAGCTTTCTTT.

This sequence joins TRBV2 and TRBJ2-7; D is ambiguous. With 2 bases removed from V and 7 bases from J, the gap between germline ends came to 6 bases. CDR3 length: 11 amino acids. CDR1 SNHLY and CDR2 FYNNEI come from the germline V gene. The CDR3 region is CASSEIREQYF. The CDR3, as DNA: TGTGCCAGCAGTGAAATCAGGGAGCAGTACTTC.

The genes are TRBV18 and TRBJ2-7; perhaps TRBD1 as D (5 bases). In germline, CDR1 is KGHSH, CDR2 LQKENI. With 4 bases removed from V and 3 bases from J, the gap between germline ends came to 19 bases. The CDR3 spans 16 residues. CDR3 bases: TGTGCCAGCTCACAAGTCTGGACATCCATCGACTACGAGCAGTACTTC. This translates into CASSQVWTSIDYEQYF. The whole variable domain, filled in from reference TRBV18 and TRBJ2-7, reads NAGVMQNPRHLVRRRGQEARLRCSPMKGHSHVYWYRQLPEEGLKFMVYLQKENIIDESGMPKERFSAEFPKEGPSILRIQQVVRGDSAAYFCASSQVWTSIDYEQYFGPGTRLTVT.

This clone was recorded only once. The chain joins TRBV11-2 to TRBJ2-7; D not certain. The ends were cut back, 5 bases at V and 2 bases at J, with 4 bases in the middle. Germline loops: CDR1 SGHAT, CDR2 FQNNGV. This CDR3 region has 11 residues. The CDR3 protein is CASSAAYEQYF. Here the CDR3 DNA reads TGTGCCAGCAGCGCGGCCTACGAGCAGTACTTC.

The chain carries TRBV28 and TRBJ2-7, with TRBD2 identical over 8 bases. V trimming: 4 bases; J trimming: 6 bases; junction bases outside the gene matches: 14. The germline gives CDR1 MDHEN, CDR2 SYDVKM. This CDR3 is 16 amino acids long. The DNA of the CDR3 is TGTGCCAGCAGTTCCCCCGGGAGGGCTCCGGATCTCGAGCAGTACTTC. Its protein is CASSSPGRAPDLEQYF. The full variable domain, completed using reference TRBV28 and TRBJ2-7, is DVKVTQSSRYLVKRTGEKVFLECVQDMDHENMFWYRQDPGLGLRLIYFSYDVKMKEKGDIPEGYSVSREKKERFSLILESASTNQTSMYLCASSSPGRAPDLEQYFGPGTRLTVT.

The rearrangement uses TRBV6-5 and TRBJ2-3; 8 bases are a match to TRBD1. CDR1 is MNHEY, CDR2 SVGAGI, per germline. CDR3 size: 14 residues. Unmatched junction bases numbered 7, after V lost 6 bases and J lost 5 bases. CDR3 sequence reads: CASSWGQAKDTQYF. Here the CDR3 DNA reads TGTGCCAGCAGCTGGGGACAGGCAAAAGATACGCAGTATTTT.

The chain recombines TRBV11-3 with TRBJ2-7, with TRBD1 matching over 8 bases. CDR1 is SGHNT and CDR2 is YENEEA in the germline V gene. The V segment lost 0 bases and the J segment 9 bases; nucleotides outside the gene matches: 22. This CDR3 region has 19 residues. Written as DNA, the CDR3 is TGTGCCAGCAGCTTAGAGGCGTCGCGCGTTACAGGGGGAGCTATCGGGCAGTACTTC. As protein: CASSLEASRVTGGAIGQYF.

This chain links TRBV11-2 with TRBJ2-7; no firm D call. The V gene's germline CDR1 is SGHAT and CDR2 FQNNGV. The CDR3 loop spans 13 amino acids. The germline V and J ends were trimmed by 1 base and 0 bases, with 4 bases remaining between them. The CDR3 sequence: CASSLASSYEQYF. Here the CDR3 DNA reads TGTGCCAGCAGCTTAGCGAGCTCCTACGAGCAGTACTTC. The full variable domain, rest sourced from reference TRBV11-2 and TRBJ2-7, is EAGVAQSPRYKIIEKRQSVAFWCNPISGHATLYWYQQILGQGPKLLIQFQNNGVVDDSQLPKDRFSAERLKGVDSTLKIQPAKLEDSAVYLCASSLASSYEQYFGPGTRLTVT.

The V call is TRBV6-1, the J call TRBJ1-1; D possibly corresponds to TRBD1 (5 bases). Trimming pared 0 bases from V and 0 bases from J, leaving 11 bases between. Germline V lookup: CDR1 MNHNS, CDR2 SASEGT. The CDR3 has 16 amino acids. CDR3 bases: TGTGCCAGCAGTGAAGCAGGAGTCAGGGTGAACACTGAAGCTTTCTTT. It codes for CASSEAGVRVNTEAFF.

This chain connects TRBV7-6 to TRBJ2-7; a weak D match, TRBD2 (6 bases). Germline CDR1 is SGHVS and CDR2 is FNYEAQ. V gave up 5 bases and J gave up 0 bases, with 14 bases separating them. The CDR3 is 15 residues long. CDR3 amino acids: CASSPELADSYEQYF. As DNA, the CDR3 is TGTGCCAGCAGCCCAGAATTAGCGGACTCCTACGAGCAGTACTTC.

The chain links TRBV27 to TRBJ1-2; D call uncertain. The germline V gene encodes CDR1 MNHEY and CDR2 SMNVEV (reference sequence). This CDR3 region has 13 residues. Trimming took 4 bases from V and 5 from J, leaving 11 bases between them. In DNA form, the CDR3 reads TGTGCCAGCAGTTCCCGTGGAGGGTATGGCTACACCTTC. It encodes CASSSRGGYGYTF.

This chain uses TRBV19 with TRBJ1-5; TRBD1 agrees at 8 bases. The CDR3 is 17 amino acids. Germline lookup yields CDR1 LNHDA and CDR2 SQIVND (reference sequence). V was pared by 1 base and J by 6 bases, with 11 bases of the junction left unmatched. CDR3 residues: CASSIGQGAKAGQPQHF. The CDR3 DNA is TGTGCCAGTAGTATAGGCCAGGGGGCAAAAGCAGGTCAGCCCCAGCATTTT.

The rearrangement joins TRBV6-5 to TRBJ1-2; D remains unclear. There are 12 residues in the CDR3. Trimming took 7 bases from V and 4 from J, leaving 10 bases between them. Germline loops: CDR1 MNHEY, CDR2 SVGAGI. In DNA, the CDR3 is TGTGCCAGCACCTTAACGGGCTATGGCTACACCTTC. Protein product: CASTLTGYGYTF.

In this sample, this clone turned up once. The chain is built from TRBV30 and TRBJ1-1, with TRBD1 identical over 9 bases. Germline trimming cut 4 bases from V and 8 bases from J; bases unmatched to any gene: 8. The CDR3 is 13 residues long. Germline-derived CDR1 and CDR2 are GTSNPN and SVGIG (reference sequence). CDR3 sequence: CAWKTGGLPEAFF. In DNA, the CDR3 is TGTGCCTGGAAGACAGGGGGTCTTCCGGAAGCTTTCTTT.

The chain carries TRBV5-1 and TRBJ2-2; TRBD1 might be the D (5 bases). The CDR3 totals 16 residues. CDR1 and CDR2 from the germline V gene are SGHRS and YFSETQ. Trimming pared 0 bases from V and 4 bases from J, leaving 13 bases between. This CDR3 is CASSLDPGWATGELFF. The CDR3 DNA sequence: TGCGCCAGCAGCTTGGACCCAGGGTGGGCCACCGGGGAGCTGTTTTTT. The complete variable domain, with remaining parts taken from reference TRBV5-1 and TRBJ2-2, reads KAGVTQTPRYLIKTRGQQVTLSCSPISGHRSVSWYQQTPGQGLQFLFEYFSETQRNKGNFPGRFSGRQFSNSRSEMNVSTLELGDSALYLCASSLDPGWATGELFFGEGSRLTVL.

This clone was counted only a few times. This chain connects TRBV2 to TRBJ2-7; 8 nucleotides align to TRBD1. Germline V gene sequence: CDR1 SNHLY, CDR2 FYNNEI. The CDR3 loop spans 12 amino acids. J was trimmed by 6 bases and V by 5 bases; bases with no gene match: 3. The CDR3 DNA sequence: TGTGCCAGCAGTCAGGGGGCGGGCGAGCAGTACTTC. Protein product: CASSQGAGEQYF.

J is TRBJ1-6 and V is TRBV7-8, with 10 positions matching TRBD1. The CDR3 covers 15 residues. Germline trimming cut 4 bases from V and 9 bases from J; bases unmatched to any gene: 6. CDR1 is SGHVS, CDR2 FQNEAQ, per germline. In DNA, the CDR3 is TGTGCCAGCAGCTCCCGGGACAGGGGCCCTTCACCCCTCCACTTT. It translates to CASSSRDRGPSPLHF.

The rearrangement joins TRBV2 to TRBJ1-2, with TRBD1 as a possible D gene (5 bases). V lost 3 bases, J lost 4 bases, and 15 bases lay in between. This CDR3 is 15 amino acids long. CDR1 is SNHLY and CDR2 is FYNNEI in the germline V gene. CDR3 in amino acids: CASSDARGGSYGYTF. The CDR3 DNA is TGTGCCAGCAGTGATGCCCGGGGCGGGAGCTATGGCTACACCTTC.

This clone turned up a few times. V is TRBV11-2 and J is TRBJ1-2; TRBD1 agrees at 8 bases. Unmatched junction bases numbered 6, after V lost 7 bases and J lost 2 bases. Per germline, CDR1 SGHAT and CDR2 FQNNGV. CDR3 length: 14 amino acids. The CDR3 DNA sequence: TGTGCCAGCACCGGACAGGGATCCAACTATGGCTACACCTTC. This encodes CASTGQGSNYGYTF. The full variable domain, completed using reference TRBV11-2 and TRBJ1-2, is EAGVAQSPRYKIIEKRQSVAFWCNPISGHATLYWYQQILGQGPKLLIQFQNNGVVDDSQLPKDRFSAERLKGVDSTLKIQPAKLEDSAVYLCASTGQGSNYGYTFGSGTRLTVV.

The V gene is TRBV3-1 (or the pseudogene TRBV3-2), the J gene TRBJ1-4; D unclear. Trimming removed 2 bases from V and 7 bases from J, with 5 bases in between. CDR3 length: 12 amino acids. The germline V gene has CDR1 LGHDT and CDR2 YNNKEL (reference sequence). The chain's CDR3 is CASSQRLEKLFF. The CDR3 coding sequence is TGTGCCAGCAGCCAAAGACTTGAAAAACTGTTTTTT.

This sequence joins TRBV4-3 and TRBJ1-2; 8 bases match TRBD1. CDR1 is LGHNA, CDR2 YSLEER, per germline. This CDR3 comprises 14 residues. J lost 8 bases, V lost 5 bases, and 10 bases had no gene match. CDR3 bases: TGCGCCAGCAGCAAAGGTGGAGACAGGGGCGGCTACACCTTC. Protein: CASSKGGDRGGYTF.

The chain carries TRBV6-5 and TRBJ1-2; a weak D match, TRBD1 (5 bases). The CDR3 runs to 15 residues. Germline V gives CDR1 MNHEY, CDR2 SVGAGI. The germline V and J ends were trimmed by 0 bases and 7 bases, with 15 bases remaining between them. The CDR3 DNA reads TGTGCCAGCAGTTACTCTTCGGACATTTCTTTTGGCTACACCTTC. Residues: CASSYSSDISFGYTF.

This chain joins TRBV5-1 and TRBJ2-5; D is possibly TRBD1 (6 bases). The CDR3 is made up of 14 amino acids. Germline V gives CDR1 SGHRS, CDR2 YFSETQ. V lost 0 bases, J lost 3 bases, and 9 bases lay in between. CDR3 in amino acids: CASSLGYREETQYF. The CDR3 nucleotides are TGCGCCAGCAGCTTGGGTTACAGGGAAGAGACCCAGTACTTC.

V and J are TRBV27 and TRBJ2-5, with D tentatively TRBD2 (7 bases). This CDR3 has 16 residues. V was pared by 3 bases and J by 4 bases, with 18 bases between. The V gene's germline CDR1 is MNHEY and CDR2 SMNVEV (reference sequence). The CDR3 spells CASSLTDVRGGETQYF. The CDR3, as DNA: TGTGCCAGCAGTTTGACAGATGTTAGGGGGGGAGAGACCCAGTACTTC.

This clone has just one count. The chain recombines TRBV3-1 (or the pseudogene TRBV3-2) with TRBJ2-2; D not resolved. CDR1 LGHDT and CDR2 YNNKEL come from the germline V gene (reference sequence). Trimming cost V 1 base and J 7 bases, with 16 bases left between them. The CDR3 is 16 residues long. CDR3 loop: CASSQGVTDRSGELFF. In DNA form, the CDR3 reads TGTGCCAGCAGCCAAGGGGTTACGGATCGGAGCGGGGAGCTGTTTTTT.